These T cell receptor beta chains were read from a single sample in a study of patients and donors after allogeneic stem cell transplantation. TCRdb fed the RT-PCR reads into MiXCR, producing one record per CDR3 protein. The data contain fewer than 200,000 distinct CDR3 sequences, approximately 30% of them singletons. The sample was blood, either unsorted or a sorted T cell fraction (not recorded which). These receptors came from a human donor who was either an allogeneic HSCT recipient or a stem cell or donor lymphocyte infusion donor (not recorded which). It is not recorded whose cells these are; they may come from a transplant donor. The CDR3 runs from the conserved cysteine through the conserved F or W. Each record gives: J gene, V gene, CDR3 length, D gene, clone size, CDR3 protein, CDR3 DNA. A D gene is named only where the DNA matches it firmly. The size entry is marked missing in some rows and otherwise reads once, few, many or a size class.

TRBJ1-1,TRBV27,16,TRBD1,many,CASSLLLTGDYTEAFF,TGTGCCAGCAGTCTACTATTGACAGGGGACTACACTGAAGCTTTCTTT
TRBJ1-1,TRBV29-1,15,TRBD1,NA,CSVEGPGQGYTEAFF,TGCAGCGTTGAAGGACCGGGACAGGGGTACACTGAAGCTTTCTTT
TRBJ2-2,TRBV12-3/TRBV12-4,13,NA,few,CASRSQNTGELFF,TGTGCCAGCAGGTCACAGAACACCGGGGAGCTGTTTTTT
TRBJ2-2,TRBV6-5,18,NA,NA,CASSYSGLAQFDTGELFF,TGTGCCAGCAGTTACTCGGGTCTAGCCCAGTTTGACACCGGGGAGCTGTTTTTT
TRBJ1-5,TRBV24-1,16,NA,few,CATSDSKGPSNQPQHF,TGTGCCACCAGTGATTCGAAGGGGCCTAGCAATCAGCCCCAGCATTTT
TRBJ1-4,TRBV27,13,NA,NA,CASSPPTYEKLFF,TGTGCCAGCAGTCCCCCGACTTACGAAAAACTGTTTTTT
TRBJ1-1,TRBV12-5,14,TRBD1,few,CASGAGQGNTEAFF,TGTGCTAGTGGTGCCGGACAGGGGAACACTGAAGCTTTCTTT
TRBJ1-5,TRBV5-1,14,NA,many,CASSLEGSNQPQHF,TGCGCCAGCAGCTTGGAGGGAAGCAATCAGCCCCAGCATTTT
TRBJ2-4,TRBV13,15,NA,few,CASSSPHLAKNIQYF,TGTGCCAGCAGCTCCCCACACCTAGCCAAAAACATTCAGTACTTC
TRBJ1-6,TRBV14,16,TRBD1,NA,CASSLDRGNYNSPLHF,TGTGCCAGCAGCCTAGACAGGGGGAACTATAATTCACCCCTCCACTTT
TRBJ2-7,TRBV6-2/TRBV6-3,15,TRBD2,NA,CASGTSGGFVHEQYF,TGTGCCAGCGGTACATCGGGAGGGTTTGTCCACGAGCAGTACTTC
TRBJ2-3,TRBV29-1,14,TRBD2,NA,CSVSWTSGPDTQYF,TGCAGCGTTTCCTGGACTAGCGGCCCAGATACGCAGTATTTT
TRBJ2-1,TRBV12-3/TRBV12-4,11,NA,NA,CASSLQGEQFF,TGTGCCAGCAGCCTACAAGGTGAGCAGTTCTTC
TRBJ2-7,TRBV4-3,15,TRBD2,few,CASSQGLAVSYEQYF,TGCGCCAGCAGCCAAGGGCTAGCGGTCTCCTACGAGCAGTACTTC
TRBJ1-3,TRBV19,15,NA,NA,CASSIPGFSGNTIYF,TGTGCCAGTAGTATTCCGGGCTTTTCTGGAAACACCATATATTTT
TRBJ2-5,TRBV10-3,15,NA,few,CAISPGGQPQETQYF,TGTGCCATCAGCCCCGGGGGACAGCCCCAAGAGACCCAGTACTTC
TRBJ1-6,TRBV27,15,TRBD1,few,CASSERQGHGSPLHF,TGTGCCAGCAGTGAAAGACAGGGCCACGGTTCACCCCTCCACTTT
TRBJ2-5,TRBV7-9,15,NA,few,CASSLGGRVGETQYF,TGTGCCAGCAGCTTAGGCGGCAGGGTTGGAGAGACCCAGTACTTC
TRBJ2-4,TRBV20-1,13,NA,few,CSAGRVAKNIQYF,TGCAGTGCTGGTCGGGTGGCCAAAAACATTCAGTACTTC
TRBJ2-1,TRBV10-3,14,NA,many,CAISEQVTYNEQFF,TGTGCCATCAGTGAGCAGGTTACCTACAATGAGCAGTTCTTC
TRBJ2-5,TRBV5-1,12,NA,NA,CASSSPQGDQYF,TGCGCCAGCAGCTCCCCCCAAGGGGACCAGTACTTC
TRBJ2-3,TRBV9,14,NA,NA,CASSVARRQDTQYF,TGTGCCAGCAGCGTAGCTCGCCGCCAAGATACGCAGTATTTT
TRBJ1-4,TRBV4-3,17,NA,NA,CASSQDPWRQVDEKLFF,TGCGCCAGCAGCCAAGATCCCTGGAGGCAAGTGGATGAAAAACTGTTTTTT
TRBJ1-5,TRBV27,14,NA,once,CASRIGGSNQPQHF,TGTGCCAGCAGGATCGGGGGGAGCAATCAGCCCCAGCATTTT
TRBJ1-5,TRBV20-1,12,NA,once,CSGAGGHQRQHF,TGCAGCGGCGCGGGGGGGCATCAGCGCCAGCATTTT
TRBJ1-1,TRBV5-1,17,NA,NA,CASSLTSNSRVNTEAFF,TGCGCCAGCAGCTTGACCTCGAATTCCAGAGTGAACACTGAAGCTTTCTTT
TRBJ2-3,TRBV4-2,16,NA,few,CASSLQATGGADTQYF,TGTGCCAGCAGCCTCCAGGCGACTGGCGGCGCAGATACGCAGTATTTT
TRBJ1-2,TRBV28,12,TRBD1,few,CASSPTGGGYTF,TGTGCCAGCAGTCCAACAGGGGGAGGCTACACCTTC
TRBJ1-5,TRBV15,18,TRBD1,few,CATSRVYRGRGSNQPQHF,TGTGCCACCAGCAGAGTATACAGGGGTAGGGGTAGCAATCAGCCCCAGCATTTT
TRBJ2-7,TRBV28,12,NA,NA,CASSLANYEQYF,TGTGCCAGCAGTTTGGCCAACTACGAGCAGTACTTC
TRBJ2-1,TRBV5-5,14,TRBD2,NA,CASSFLAGDLEQFF,TGTGCCAGCAGCTTCTTAGCGGGGGACTTAGAGCAGTTCTTC
TRBJ1-4,TRBV7-6,15,TRBD1,few,CASSLGPGQNEKLFF,TGTGCCAGCAGCTTAGGACCGGGACAGAATGAAAAACTGTTTTTT
TRBJ1-5,TRBV12-3/TRBV12-4,13,NA,NA,CAISEGGNQPQHF,TGTGCCATATCCGAGGGGGGCAATCAGCCCCAGCATTTT
TRBJ2-7,TRBV15,14,NA,few,CATSRDRALYEQYF,TGTGCCACCAGCAGAGACCGGGCTCTCTACGAGCAGTACTTC
TRBJ2-7,TRBV4-3,13,NA,NA,CASSQDSGIEQYF,TGCGCCAGCAGCCAAGATTCGGGTATCGAGCAGTACTTC
TRBJ1-2,TRBV20-1,15,NA,NA,CSAGSTTNKNYGYTF,TGCAGTGCAGGATCAACTACCAACAAGAACTATGGCTACACCTTC
TRBJ2-3,TRBV7-2,13,NA,NA,CASSFRGTDTQYF,TGTGCCAGCAGTTTTCGGGGCACAGATACGCAGTATTTT
TRBJ2-7,TRBV6-5,15,TRBD2,NA,CASSYSSGSGYEQYF,TGTGCCAGCAGTTACTCAAGCGGGAGTGGGTACGAGCAGTACTTC
TRBJ1-1,TRBV11-2,15,NA,few,CASSSPLQVNTEAFF,TGTGCCAGCAGCTCCCCCCTGCAAGTGAACACTGAAGCTTTCTTT
TRBJ1-5,TRBV7-2,17,NA,NA,CASSVYGGDRSNQPQHF,TGTGCCAGCAGTGTCTATGGGGGCGACAGGAGCAATCAGCCCCAGCATTTT
TRBJ2-5,TRBV27,16,TRBD1,NA,CASSLSLGQGAETQYF,TGTGCCAGCAGTTTATCGTTGGGACAGGGGGCGGAGACCCAGTACTTC
TRBJ2-3,TRBV5-1,15,NA,NA,CASTQNPSTPDTQYF,TGCGCCAGCACCCAAAACCCTTCCACGCCGGATACGCAGTATTTT
TRBJ2-7,TRBV6-6,13,NA,NA,CASSWENAYEQHF,TGTGCCAGCAGTTGGGAGAACGCCTACGAGCAGCACTTC
TRBJ2-1,TRBV4-1,15,NA,few,CASSPALLSYNEQFF,TGCGCCAGCAGCCCGGCACTCCTCTCCTACAATGAGCAGTTCTTC
TRBJ2-2,TRBV13,13,NA,NA,CASSLWGPGELFF,TGTGCCAGCAGCTTATGGGGGCCCGGGGAGCTGTTTTTT
TRBJ1-5,TRBV15,16,NA,NA,CATSNTKTARNQPQHF,TGTGCCACCAGCAATACCAAGACAGCTCGCAATCAGCCCCAGCATTTT
TRBJ2-7,TRBV9,16,TRBD1,NA,CASSVGPGQGGYEQYF,TGTGCCAGCAGCGTAGGCCCCGGACAGGGCGGCTACGAGCAGTACTTC
TRBJ1-4,TRBV20-1,13,NA,few,CSARPKTNEKLFF,TGCAGTGCTAGACCGAAAACTAATGAAAAACTGTTTTTT
TRBJ2-1,TRBV5-1,16,TRBD2,few,CASSLAPGLAGGEQFF,TGCGCCAGCAGCTTAGCGCCAGGGCTAGCGGGAGGTGAGCAGTTCTTC
TRBJ2-1,TRBV6-5,14,TRBD1,NA,CASSWDRGYNEQFF,TGTGCCAGCAGTTGGGACAGGGGCTACAATGAGCAGTTCTTC
TRBJ2-1,TRBV20-1,15,NA,NA,CSARPHRVAYNEQFF,TGCAGTGCTAGACCCCACCGGGTAGCCTACAATGAGCAGTTCTTC
TRBJ2-7,TRBV12-3/TRBV12-4,16,NA,few,CASSFPRQLTSYEQYF,TGTGCCAGCAGTTTCCCCAGACAGCTAACTTCCTACGAGCAGTACTTC
TRBJ1-3,TRBV12-3/TRBV12-4,19,NA,NA,CASSFRALDGRTRGNTIYF,TGTGCCAGCAGTTTCCGAGCGCTGGATGGACGTACAAGGGGAAACACCATATATTTT
TRBJ1-4,TRBV5-1,14,NA,many,CASSPTDAREKLFF,TGCGCCAGCAGCCCGACAGACGCTCGAGAAAAACTGTTTTTT
TRBJ1-5,TRBV2,12,TRBD1,few,CASGQEDQPQHF,TGTGCCAGCGGACAGGAGGATCAGCCCCAGCATTTT
TRBJ1-5,TRBV2,14,NA,few,CASNYDGRGQPQHF,TGTGCCAGCAATTACGACGGGAGGGGACAGCCCCAGCATTTT
TRBJ2-1,TRBV7-9,14,TRBD2,NA,CASSLEAGLREQFF,TGTGCCAGCAGCTTAGAAGCGGGATTACGGGAGCAGTTCTTC
TRBJ2-1,TRBV10-3,13,NA,NA,CAIGSPLYNEQFF,TGTGCCATCGGATCGCCTTTATACAATGAGCAGTTCTTC
TRBJ2-7,TRBV12-3/TRBV12-4,15,TRBD2,few,CASSRTSGRVYEQYF,TGTGCCAGCAGCCGGACTAGCGGGAGAGTGTACGAGCAGTACTTC